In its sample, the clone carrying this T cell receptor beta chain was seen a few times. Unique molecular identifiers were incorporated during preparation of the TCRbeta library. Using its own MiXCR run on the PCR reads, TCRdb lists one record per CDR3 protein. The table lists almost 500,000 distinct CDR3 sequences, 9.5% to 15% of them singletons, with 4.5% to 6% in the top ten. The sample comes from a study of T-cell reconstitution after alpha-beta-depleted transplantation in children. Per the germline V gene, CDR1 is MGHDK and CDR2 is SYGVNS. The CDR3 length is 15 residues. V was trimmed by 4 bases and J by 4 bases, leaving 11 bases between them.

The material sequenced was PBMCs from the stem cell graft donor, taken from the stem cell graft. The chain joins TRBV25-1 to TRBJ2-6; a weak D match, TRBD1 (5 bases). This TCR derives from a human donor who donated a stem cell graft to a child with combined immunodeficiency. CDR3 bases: TGTGCCAGCAGTGTCGGCAGGGCGGGGGCCAACGTCCTGACTTTC. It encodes CASSVGRAGANVLTF.